This T cell receptor (beta chain) originates from a study of metastatic and nonmetastatic thyroid tumors. In the study overall: A comparison of repertoires was made across blood and tumor or nodule tissue from malignant and benign thyroid patients. Overall study findings and caveats: Significantly greater TCR beta diversity was reportedly found in malignant thyroid tumors than in benign nodules (in blood and tumor).

The sample holds one count of this clone. What it binds is unknown. The authors' processing: CDR3 was compared across clinicopathological groups, and the resulting differences were used to build a distant-metastasis classifier for papillary thyroid cancer. Using MiXCR, TCRdb reanalyzed the PCR reads. TCRdb, rather than the study authors, made the V and J calls. The profile shows about 8,400 clones, around a third of them singletons. None of the patients had undergone any treatment ahead of thyroid surgery. This CDR3 spans 13 amino acids. Germline lookup yields CDR1 SGDLS and CDR2 YYNGEE. Between the trimmed V and J ends, which lost 1 base and 5 bases, there was a span of 9 bases.

This sequence was found in a female donor with papillary thyroid cancer or a benign thyroid nodule (not recorded which). Some clones in this sample may be carry-over from other donors' samples. Sequenced: tumor tissue. The chain employs TRBV9 and TRBJ1-1; D is unresolved. CDR3 residues: CASSVQPRTEAFF. CDR3 coding DNA: TGTGCCAGCAGCGTACAACCTAGGACTGAAGCTTTCTTT.